These T cell receptor beta chains were read from a single sample in a study of blood T cell repertoires in COVID-19. Produced via immunoSEQ multiplex PCR; TCRdb's table is partial and in-frame only. The sample comprises over 65,000 clones, roughly three quarters of which are singletons, and just over 35% rests with the top ten. The sequencing sample was made of peripheral blood. Receptor source: a man aged 55 to 70 with COVID-19, enrolled during active disease. Both conserved end residues are part of each CDR3. A D gene is named only where the DNA matches it firmly. Clone sizes are given selectively: once, few, many, or a class where the clone is expanded.

V	D	size	J	DNA	CDR3
TRBV3-1/TRBV3-2	.	few	TRBJ2-5	TGTGCCAGCAGCCAAGTTAGCGGCCCCGGTTCGGCCCAGTACTTC	CASSQVSGPGSAQYF
TRBV18	.	once	TRBJ1-5	TGTGCCAGCTCACGTCAGGGGTTGGGGGAGCCCCAGCATTTT	CASSRQGLGEPQHF
TRBV27	.	.	TRBJ1-1	TGTGCCAGCACAGGGTACACTGAAGCTTTCTTT	CASTGYTEAFF
TRBV20-1	TRBD1	many	TRBJ2-7	TGCAGTGCTGGACAGGGGTACGAGCAGTACTTC	CSAGQGYEQYF
TRBV18	.	.	TRBJ1-5	TGTGCCAGCTCCCTCCAGGGGTTGGATCAGCCCCAGCATTTT	CASSLQGLDQPQHF
TRBV6-6	TRBD1	.	TRBJ2-7	TGTGCCAGTAGATACAGGGGGCTCGAGCAGTACTTC	CASRYRGLEQYF
TRBV4-2	TRBD1	.	TRBJ1-5	TGTGCCAGCAGCCAAGATCGACAGGGCTATCAGCCCCAGCATTTT	CASSQDRQGYQPQHF
TRBV19	.	many	TRBJ1-1	TGTGCCAGTAGTATTTTGGCGGGGAGGAGTTCCAGTCCCTCATTT	CASSILAGRSSSPSF
TRBV7-6	TRBD1	.	TRBJ1-5	TGTGCCAGCAGCCCGGGACAGGGGGCTAATCAGCCCCAGCATTTT	CASSPGQGANQPQHF
TRBV29-1	.	.	TRBJ1-1	TGCAGCGTTGTTAAGCAGGTTGAAGCTTTCTTT	CSVVKQVEAFF
TRBV18	TRBD1	.	TRBJ1-1	TGTGCCAGCTCCCCCCAGGGGGTGGCTGAAGCTTTCTTT	CASSPQGVAEAFF